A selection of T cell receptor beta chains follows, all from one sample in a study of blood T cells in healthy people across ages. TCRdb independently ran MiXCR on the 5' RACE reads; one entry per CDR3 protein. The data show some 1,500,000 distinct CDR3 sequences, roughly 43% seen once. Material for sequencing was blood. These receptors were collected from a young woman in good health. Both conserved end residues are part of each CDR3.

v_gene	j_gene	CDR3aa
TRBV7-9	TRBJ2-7	CASSRDVSSYEQYF
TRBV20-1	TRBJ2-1	CSARVAGTWGVDEQFF
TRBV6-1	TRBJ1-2	CASSERPGTQYGYTF
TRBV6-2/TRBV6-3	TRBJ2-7	CASMGSTGNSYYEQYF
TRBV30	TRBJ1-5	CAWSGTLRRPQHF
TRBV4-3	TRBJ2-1	CASSHDTALAGNEQFF
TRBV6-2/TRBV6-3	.	CASSYFGDPYEQYF
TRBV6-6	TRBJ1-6	CASARGRSYNSPLHF
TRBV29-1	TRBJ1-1	CSVVDSKNTEAFF
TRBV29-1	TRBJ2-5	CSVAGVGLGEQYF
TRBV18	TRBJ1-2	CASSPTGRDGGYTF
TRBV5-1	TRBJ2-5	CASSLGTSQLYNEQYF
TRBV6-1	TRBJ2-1	CACRTSGREPYEQFF
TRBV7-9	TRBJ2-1	CASSFGTGAFF
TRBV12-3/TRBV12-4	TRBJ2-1	CASSFSSGGGNEQFF
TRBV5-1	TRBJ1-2	CAGSTGQGPVGGYTF
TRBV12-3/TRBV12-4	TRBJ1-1	CASSFRGPGAFF
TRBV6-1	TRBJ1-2	CASSEVGVGGYGYTF
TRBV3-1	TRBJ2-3	CASSRLAGGFRTDTQYF
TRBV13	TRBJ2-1	CASNQRGGRDEQFF
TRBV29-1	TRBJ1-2	CSVKRGAGRTDGYTF
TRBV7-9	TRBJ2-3	CASSLHSGSSDTQYF
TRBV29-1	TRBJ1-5	CSVGEGGQPQHF
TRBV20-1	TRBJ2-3	CSARELAGHTDTQYF
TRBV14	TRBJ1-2	CASSQKDGVQYGYTF
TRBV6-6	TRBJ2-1	CASSPQLGEQFF
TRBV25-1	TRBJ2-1	CASSGGTSGGNEQFF
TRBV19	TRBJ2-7	CASSIGSGAPYEQYF
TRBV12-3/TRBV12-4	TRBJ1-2	CASSLSGQGVNYGYTF
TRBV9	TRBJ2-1	CASSVGFAGGRQFF
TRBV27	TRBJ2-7	CASSNTAAGGAYEQYF
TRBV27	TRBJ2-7	CASSFGTGYEQYF
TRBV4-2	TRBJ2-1	CASSQEQGTSGRNEQFF
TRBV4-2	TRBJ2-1	CASSDRAGWDEQFF
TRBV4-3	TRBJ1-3	CASSQEGDRRPGNTIYF
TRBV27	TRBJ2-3	CASSALLGGSTDTQYF
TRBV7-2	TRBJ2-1	CASHPVPGNPPYEQFF